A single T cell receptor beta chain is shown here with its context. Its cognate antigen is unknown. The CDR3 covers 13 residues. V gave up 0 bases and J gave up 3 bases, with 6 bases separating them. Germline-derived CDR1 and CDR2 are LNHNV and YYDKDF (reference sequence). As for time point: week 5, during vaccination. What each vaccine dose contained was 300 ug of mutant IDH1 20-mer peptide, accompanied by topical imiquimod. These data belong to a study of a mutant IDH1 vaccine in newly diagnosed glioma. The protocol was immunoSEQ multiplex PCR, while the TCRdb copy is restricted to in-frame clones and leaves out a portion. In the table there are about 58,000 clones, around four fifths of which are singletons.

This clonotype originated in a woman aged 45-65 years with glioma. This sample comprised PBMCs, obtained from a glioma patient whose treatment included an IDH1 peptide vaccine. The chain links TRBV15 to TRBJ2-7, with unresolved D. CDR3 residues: CATSRDQDYEQYF. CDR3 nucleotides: TGTGCCACCAGCAGAGATCAGGACTACGAGCAGTACTTC. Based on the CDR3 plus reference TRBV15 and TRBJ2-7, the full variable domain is DAMVIQNPRYQVTQFGKPVTLSCSQTLNHNVMYWYQQKSSQAPKLLFHYYDKDFNNEADTPDNFQSRRPNTSFCFLDIRSPGLGDTAMYLCATSRDQDYEQYFGPGTRLTVT.